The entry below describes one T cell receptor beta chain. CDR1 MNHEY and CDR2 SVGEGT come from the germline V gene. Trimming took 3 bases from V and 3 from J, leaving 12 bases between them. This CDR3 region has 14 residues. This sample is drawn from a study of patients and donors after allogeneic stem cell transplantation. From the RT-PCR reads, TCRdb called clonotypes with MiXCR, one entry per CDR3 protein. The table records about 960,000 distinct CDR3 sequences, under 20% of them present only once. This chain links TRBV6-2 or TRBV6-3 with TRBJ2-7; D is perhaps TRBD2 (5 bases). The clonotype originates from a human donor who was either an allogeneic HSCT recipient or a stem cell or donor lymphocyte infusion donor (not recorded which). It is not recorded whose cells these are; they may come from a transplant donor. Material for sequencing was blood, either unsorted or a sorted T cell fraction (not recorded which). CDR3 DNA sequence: TGTGCCAGCAGTTATGGACTGGGCTTCTACGAGCAGTACTTC. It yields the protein CASSYGLGFYEQYF.